The table lists the clone carrying this TCR beta chain with a few counts. This record comes from a study of graft-versus-host responses after intestinal transplantation. The overall study: Isolated intestinal, liver-intestinal, or multivisceral transplants had been given to the recipients. Each recipient received anti-thymocyte globulin induction, then tacrolimus and steroids for roughly 3 years.

Clones were read by immunoSEQ multiplex PCR, and TCRdb kept only the in-frame ones, dropping some. Among 8,000 to 11,000 clones, roughly 29% were seen once, and the ten largest hold roughly 5%. Researchers placed 200,000 CFSE-labeled responder cells in culture with 200,000 irradiated, violet-dye-labeled stimulator cells. Once the reaction had ended, proliferating CFSE-low CD3+CD4+ and CD3+CD8+ responders were sorted. CDR3 length equals 16 residues. Germline assignment: CDR1 SGDLS and CDR2 YYNGEE. V lost 2 bases to trimming and J lost 6 bases; unmatched junction nucleotides: 8. The source was alloreactive CD4+ T cells from a mixed lymphocyte reaction culture, collected before transplantation. Subset: CFSE-low proliferating T cells sorted from roughly six-day pre-transplant mixed lymphocyte reaction (GvH or HvG direction). V gene TRBV9 combines with J gene TRBJ1-4, with 9 bases aligning to TRBD1. The TCR sequence derives from a human patient who was an organ donor for intestinal transplantation. Here the CDR3 reads CASSVGWGQGYEKLFF. CDR3 bases: TGTGCCAGCAGCGTTGGGTGGGGACAGGGATATGAAAAACTGTTTTTT.